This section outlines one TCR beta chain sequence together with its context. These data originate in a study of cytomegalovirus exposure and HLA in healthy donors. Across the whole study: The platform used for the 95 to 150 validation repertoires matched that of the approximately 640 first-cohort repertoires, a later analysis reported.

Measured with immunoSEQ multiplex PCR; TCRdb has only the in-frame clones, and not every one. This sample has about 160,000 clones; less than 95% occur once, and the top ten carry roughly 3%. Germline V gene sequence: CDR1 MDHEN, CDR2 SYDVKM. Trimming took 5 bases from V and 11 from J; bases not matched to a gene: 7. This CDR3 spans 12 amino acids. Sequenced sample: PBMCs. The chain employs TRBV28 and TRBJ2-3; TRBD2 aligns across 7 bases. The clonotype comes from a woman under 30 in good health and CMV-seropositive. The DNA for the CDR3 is TGTGCCAGCAGTCCCACGGAGCGGGGGCAGTATTTT. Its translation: CASSPTERGQYF.